The source of this TCR beta chain is a study of cytomegalovirus exposure and HLA in healthy donors. Study-wide findings and caveats: Later analysis associated a missense DCLRE1C variant with TCR beta V- and J-gene trimming. A later analysis reported that several of the most significant clusters appeared to be linked to common viral pathogens, among them Epstein-Barr virus. Presence/absence analyses rested on an assumption that sequencing depth was roughly uniform across donors.

Researchers ran the PCR with 60 Vbeta and 13 Jbeta primers. Clones were read by immunoSEQ multiplex PCR, and TCRdb kept only the in-frame ones, dropping some. Of 150,000 or so clones detected, about 83% appear once; the ten largest clones hold under 4.5%. CDR1 is SGHDT, CDR2 YYEEEE, per germline. There are 16 residues in the CDR3. V dropped 4 bases and J dropped 5; count of bases not matched to a gene: 14. Comment on this clone: The antigen is unknown.

Specimen: PBMCs. The sequence came from a woman in her forties in good health and CMV-seronegative. The genes are TRBV5-6 and TRBJ2-5; 7 nucleotides line up with TRBD2. The DNA of the CDR3 is TGTGCCAGCAGCACGCAAGCGGGACGGCCATCGGAGACCCAGTACTTC. Amino acid sequence: CASSTQAGRPSETQYF.